This TCR beta chain was captured by sequencing in a study of T cells in Graves' hyperthyroidism and ophthalmopathy. Study at large: Peripheral blood was taken when the disease was first diagnosed, before any treatment began. General study points: Classification by a 13 V-J model distinguished ophthalmopathy from stable hyperthyroidism. The model forecast ophthalmopathy, anticipating it by a median around 6.5 months before onset.

In this sample, this clonotype turned up a few times. The antigen is unknown. Trimming removed 2 bases from V and 0 bases from J, with 16 bases in between. CDR1 KGHDR and CDR2 SFDVKD come from the germline V gene. The CDR3 is 19 residues long. The PBMCs had their origin in roughly 9.4 ml of fresh peripheral blood. The investigators amplified TCR beta CDR3 regions from RNA transcripts. The study used the HTBI primer set for a first-round RT-PCR of the TCR CDR3. TCRdb re-derived calls from the multiplex PCR reads in MiXCR, one entry per CDR3 protein. The profile shows about 300,000 distinct CDR3 sequences, roughly a fifth of them singletons.

The sequence was collected from a man aged 45-65 years with Graves' ophthalmopathy. The sequenced sample consisted of blood. The genes are TRBV24-1 and TRBJ2-6, with a weak D call TRBD2 (5 bases). CDR3 loop: CATSDSFGRGNSGANVLTF. The CDR3 DNA is TGTGCCACCAGTGATTCATTCGGACGGGGAAACTCTGGGGCCAACGTCCTGACTTTC.